This T cell receptor beta chain was sequenced in a study of shared clonotypes between healthy human individuals. Selected positively for CCR7 and CD45RO-negative, naive CD8 cells excluded terminally differentiated effector memory CD45RA+ cells. Using immunoSEQ multiplex PCR, the repertoire was profiled, and TCRdb retains in-frame clones only, with some absent. The sample includes around 600,000 clones, 95% of them seen just once. The V segment lost 1 base and the J segment 8 bases; nucleotides outside the gene matches: 9. The CDR3 sequence is 15 residues long. Germline V CDR1 and CDR2: KGHSY, FQNENV.

The sequenced sample was naive CD8+ T cells sorted from blood. V gene TRBV16 combines with J gene TRBJ1-2; 8 nucleotides align to TRBD1. The TCR sequence derives from a woman aged 25 to 39 in good health. For the CDR3, the DNA is TGTGCCAGCAGCCAATTCGGGGCAGGGGGCGGCGGCTACACCTTC. It translates to CASSQFGAGGGGYTF.